A single T cell receptor (beta chain) is shown here with its context. The antigen remains unidentified. Clones were sequenced by immunoSEQ multiplex PCR, and TCRdb holds only the in-frame ones, with some missing. This sample has under 2,500,000 clones, with approximately 96% found just once. This record comes from a study of shared clonotypes between healthy human individuals. Study at large: A couple of women and a few men aged 18 to 49 made up the donors.

Study results and limitations: Larger estimated richness was generally recorded for naive subsets relative to memory subsets. Shared clonotypes across all four donors exceeded non-shared ones in generation probability.

The germline V gene encodes CDR1 MDHEN and CDR2 SYDVKM. The V and J ends lost 2 bases and 13 bases respectively, with 17 bases between them. The CDR3 contains 13 residues. The split of CD4+ cells yielded CD45RA+ naive and CD45RA-negative memory subsets. This clonotype was obtained from a man younger than 35 in good health. This chain links TRBV28 with TRBJ1-2, with a possible D match to TRBD1 (5 bases). Sequenced: naive CD4+ T cells sorted from blood. As to subset: CD45RA+ positively selected. The CDR3 spells CASSLMGGRDSTF. As DNA, the CDR3 is TGTGCCAGCAGTTTAATGGGGGGAAGGGACTCCACCTTC.